Shown below are 10 T cell receptor beta chains from a single sample sequenced in a study of blood T cell repertoires in COVID-19. The assay was immunoSEQ multiplex PCR, and TCRdb's table has in-frame clones only and misses some. The table shows 130,000 to 150,000 clones, with 85% to 90% occurring only once. Sequenced material: peripheral blood. Source of these receptors: a woman aged 40 to 50 with acute or convalescent COVID-19.

This chain joins TRBV28 and TRBJ2-7, with TRBD2 identical over 7 bases. In germline, CDR1 is MDHEN, CDR2 SYDVKM. The CDR3 extends over 14 amino acids. Trimming removed 7 bases from V and 3 bases from J; junction bases left unmatched: 9. This chain's CDR3 is CASTPSGNIYEQYF. CDR3 DNA sequence: TGTGCCAGCACCCCAAGCGGGAACATCTACGAGCAGTACTTC.

The chain carries TRBV13 and TRBJ1-6; TRBD1 matches 9 bases. Germline-derived CDR1 and CDR2 are PRHDT and FYEKMQ (reference sequence). V shed 6 bases, J shed 6 bases, and the junction held 6 bases outside the gene matches. This CDR3 comprises 15 residues. The CDR3, as DNA: TGTGCCAGCAGTTTGGGGACAGGGCTTAATTCACCCCTCCACTTT. Translating it yields CASSLGTGLNSPLHF. The complete variable domain, with remaining parts taken from reference TRBV13 and TRBJ1-6, reads AAGVIQSPRHLIKEKRETATLKCYPIPRHDTVYWYQQGPGQDPQFLISFYEKMQSDKGSIPDRFSAQQFSDYHSELNMSSLELGDSALYFCASSLGTGLNSPLHFGNGTRLTVT.

The rearrangement links TRBV3-1 (or the pseudogene TRBV3-2) to TRBJ2-5; 7 nucleotides line up with TRBD1. Trimming cost V 2 bases and J 5 bases; bases outside gene matches: 11. This CDR3 region has 16 residues. CDR1 LGHDT and CDR2 YNNKEL come from the germline V gene (reference sequence). The CDR3 here is CASSQSMTGIGETQYF. DNA for the CDR3: TGTGCCAGCAGCCAAAGTATGACAGGGATAGGGGAGACCCAGTACTTC.

This chain joins TRBV5-1 and TRBJ2-1, with D tentatively TRBD1 (6 bases). CDR1 and CDR2 from the germline V gene are SGHRS and YFSETQ. The germline V and J ends were trimmed by 3 bases and 5 bases, with 15 bases remaining between them. The CDR3 has 15 amino acids. The CDR3 region has the DNA TGCGCCAGCAGCTCAAGTTTAACAGGGAACAATGAGCAGTTCTTC. The encoded protein is CASSSSLTGNNEQFF.

Comments on this clone: At the DNA level, this CDR3 is encoded by other sequences in the same sample as well. This chain joins TRBV4-3 and TRBJ2-7; D perhaps matches TRBD2 (5 bases). V lost 0 bases and J 2 bases, leaving 11 bases between the germline ends. The germline gives CDR1 LGHNA, CDR2 YSLEER. CDR3 length: 15 residues. The CDR3 is CASSQDRLATYEQYF. The CDR3 DNA follows: TGCGCCAGCAGCCAAGATCGTCTAGCTACCTACGAGCAGTACTTC.

The chain employs TRBV7-8 and TRBJ1-1; D gene unclear. The germline V gene encodes CDR1 SGHVS and CDR2 FQNEAQ. The CDR3 totals 18 residues. V was pared by 1 base and J by 2 bases, with 20 bases between. The DNA of the CDR3 is TGTGCCAGCAGCTTAGTTATACGAACAATACGGGGAAACACTGAAGCTTTCTTT. Protein product: CASSLVIRTIRGNTEAFF.

This clone is a singleton in its sample. This rearrangement joins TRBV28 to TRBJ1-1; 7 bases agree with TRBD1. Germline loops: CDR1 MDHEN, CDR2 SYDVKM. The CDR3 length is 12 residues. V lost 0 bases to trimming and J lost 8 bases; unmatched junction nucleotides: 0. DNA for the CDR3: TGTGCCAGCAGTTTATGGGACAGGGAAGCTTTCTTT. Translation: CASSLWDREAFF.

This chain connects TRBV20-1 to TRBJ1-2; no firm D call. Germline-derived CDR1 and CDR2 are DFQATT and SNEGSKA (reference sequence). This CDR3 comprises 11 residues. Trimming removed 3 bases from V and 7 bases from J, with 9 bases in between. The CDR3 coding sequence is TGCAGTGCTAGTCGCGCGGGTGGCTACACCTTC. As protein: CSASRAGGYTF.

This sequence joins TRBV29-1 and TRBJ1-3; D gene ambiguous. Germline-derived CDR1 and CDR2 are SQVTM and ANQGSEA. This CDR3 comprises 13 residues. Trimming took off 4 bases at V and 3 bases at J, with 10 bases between the two ends. The CDR3 DNA reads TGCAGCGTTGGGACTCCTATTGGAAACACCATATATTTT. Translation: CSVGTPIGNTIYF.

This clone has a handful of counts. The rearrangement links TRBV7-9 to TRBJ2-7, with 7 bases lining up with TRBD2. Germline V lookup: CDR1 SEHNR, CDR2 FQNEAQ (reference sequence). J was trimmed by 0 bases and V by 6 bases; bases with no gene match: 11. CDR3 length: 16 amino acids. CDR3 protein: CASSNPGGRASYEQYF. CDR3 DNA: TGTGCCAGCAGTAACCCGGGGGGAAGGGCCTCCTACGAGCAGTACTTC.